This T cell receptor beta chain was recovered during a study of human T cells and chemical hapten exposure. V dropped 2 bases and J dropped 6 bases, with 14 bases sitting between them. This CDR3 comprises 14 residues. Germline CDR1 reads MNHEY; CDR2 reads SVGEGT. TCRdb analysed the RACE reads with MiXCR anew, one entry per CDR3 protein. There are 100,000 to 150,000 distinct CDR3 sequences in the sample; approximately 13% occur only once, and 0.92% lies in the top ten. This clonotype occurred many times. The sample's time point: patch test 1, 2 weeks after DPC sensitization. Treatment given: therapeutic diphenylcyclopropenone sensitization with weekly scalp DPC. Total RNA was isolated from unfractionated whole blood.

The sequence was obtained from a man aged 18 to 29 with alopecia areata. Some clones in this sample may be carry-over from other donors' samples. The sequencing used whole blood, collected in connection with sensitization to the hapten diphenylcyclopropenone (DPC). This chain uses TRBV6-2 or TRBV6-3 with TRBJ2-7; the D gene is possibly TRBD2 (6 bases). The CDR3, as DNA: TGTGCCAGCAGTTACGCGGGGCTTGGAGGCGAGCAGTACTTC. Encoded protein: CASSYAGLGGEQYF.